This paragraph reports one T cell receptor beta chain. The antigen is unknown. PCR used 60 Vbeta primers and 13 Jbeta primers. In the authors' workflow: A later analysis tallied about 80 million unique TCR beta chains, around 12 million of them shared. The method was immunoSEQ multiplex PCR; TCRdb's version includes in-frame clones alone and lacks a portion of them. D and trimming come from the DNA, and the V and J calls and clone size come from that table. Here the sample spans 55,000 or so clones, approximately 82% being singletons. The data stem from a study of cytomegalovirus exposure and HLA in healthy donors. Study background: Of the donors genotyped, approximately 430 in all, 65% to 90% fell in the Caucasian-associated ancestry cluster.

The germline V gene encodes CDR1 SGHKS and CDR2 YYEKEE (reference sequence). V shed 1 base and J shed 1 base, with 8 bases lying between them. The CDR3 runs to 14 residues. Study observations and caveats: TCR sequences were mostly rare, though some public TCRs occurred in many donors.

What was sequenced was PBMCs. The rearrangement joins TRBV5-5 to TRBJ1-2; D is possibly TRBD1 (5 bases). This sequence originates from a man over 45 in good health and CMV-seronegative. CDR3 DNA: TGTGCCAGCAGCTTGACAGGAATTAACTATGGCTACACCTTC. As protein: CASSLTGINYGYTF. Full variable domain (outside the CDR3, taken from reference TRBV5-5 and TRBJ1-2): DAGVTQSPTHLIKTRGQQVTLRCSPISGHKSVSWYQQVLGQGPQFIFQYYEKEERGRGNFPDRFSARQFPNYSSELNVNALLLGDSALYLCASSLTGINYGYTFGSGTRLTVV.